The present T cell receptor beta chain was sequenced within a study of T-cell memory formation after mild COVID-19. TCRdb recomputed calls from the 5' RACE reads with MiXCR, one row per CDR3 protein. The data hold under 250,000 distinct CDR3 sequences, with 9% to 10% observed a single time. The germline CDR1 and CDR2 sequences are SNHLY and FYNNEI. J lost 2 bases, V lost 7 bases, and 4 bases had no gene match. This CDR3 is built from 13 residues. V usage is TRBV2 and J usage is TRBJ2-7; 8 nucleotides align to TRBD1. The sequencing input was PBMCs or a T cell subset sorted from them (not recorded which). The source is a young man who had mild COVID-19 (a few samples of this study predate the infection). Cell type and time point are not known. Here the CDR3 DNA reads TGTGCCAGCAAGTTACAGGGGGCCTACGAGCAGTACGTC. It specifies CASKLQGAYEQYV.